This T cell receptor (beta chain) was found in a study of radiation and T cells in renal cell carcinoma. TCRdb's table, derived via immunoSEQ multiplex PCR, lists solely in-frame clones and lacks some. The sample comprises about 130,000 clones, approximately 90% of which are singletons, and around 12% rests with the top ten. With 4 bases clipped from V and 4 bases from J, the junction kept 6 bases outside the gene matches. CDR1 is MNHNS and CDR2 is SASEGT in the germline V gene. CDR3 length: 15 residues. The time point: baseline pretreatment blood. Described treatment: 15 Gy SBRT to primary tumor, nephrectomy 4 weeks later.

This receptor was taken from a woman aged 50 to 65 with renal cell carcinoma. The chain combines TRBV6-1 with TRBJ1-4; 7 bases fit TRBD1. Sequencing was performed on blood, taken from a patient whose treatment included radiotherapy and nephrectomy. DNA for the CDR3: TGTGCCAGCAGTGTTCCGGGACAGCATAATGAAAAACTGTTTTTT. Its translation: CASSVPGQHNEKLFF.